This TCR beta chain was documented in a study of T cell responses to AZD1222 COVID-19 vaccine. Points from the study as a whole: The study found Spike-specific TCR breadth and depth rose after two AZD1222 doses.

Libraries were prepared by immunoSEQ multiplex PCR; TCRdb keeps only in-frame clonotypes and omits some of them. This sample has 200,000 to 300,000 clones, with approximately 93% found just once. J lost 5 bases, V lost 5 bases, and 11 bases had no gene match. This CDR3 has 15 amino acids. Germline lookup yields CDR1 SGHAT and CDR2 FQNNGV. A few counts support this clone. Antigen specificity is unknown. The chain couples TRBV11-2 to TRBJ2-5; 7 positions match TRBD2. Sample: peripheral blood, taken on day 0 of AZD1222 vaccination. This sequence originates from an adult in good health. In DNA, the CDR3 is TGTGCCAGCAGCCACGCCGGGGGGTTTCTCGAGACCCAGTACTTC. This codes for CASSHAGGFLETQYF.